Following are 14 T cell receptor beta chains from one sample sequenced in a study of T cells in Graves' hyperthyroidism and ophthalmopathy. There were TCR beta CDR3 regions amplified from RNA transcripts. The TCR CDR3 was amplified in a first-round RT-PCR using the HTBI primer set. TCRdb reprocessed the multiplex PCR reads with MiXCR, giving one entry per CDR3 protein. Of about 840,000 distinct CDR3 sequences listed, roughly 37% are singletons. The sample taken for sequencing was blood. These receptors were obtained from a man in his late teens or twenties with Graves' hyperthyroidism.

This clonotype was detected a few times. The gene calls are TRBV25-1 and TRBJ2-2; possible D gene TRBD1, 6 bases. The CDR3 loop spans 17 amino acids. V lost 2 bases to trimming and J lost 4 bases, with 17 bases between them. The germline V gene has CDR1 MGHDK and CDR2 SYGVNS. CDR3 sequence (DNA): TGTGCCAGCAGTGAAGTCGGGACATTAACGGTCACCGGGGAGCTGTTTTTT. This sequence encodes CASSEVGTLTVTGELFF.

A word on this clonotype: A junction boundary mismatches the germline segment, possibly from a read error. The chain uses TRBV12-3 or TRBV12-4 and TRBJ1-6; 9 positions match TRBD1. The CDR3 consists of 13 residues. For the CDR3, the DNA is TGTGCCAGCAGTTGGGACAGGGATTCCCCCCTCCACTTT. Amino acid sequence: CASSWDRDSPLHF.

This clonotype was counted many times. The rearrangement uses TRBV10-3 and TRBJ2-2; 9 nucleotides line up with TRBD2. CDR3 size: 15 residues. Trimming took 2 bases from V and 7 from J; bases not matched to a gene: 5. The germline gives CDR1 ENHRY, CDR2 SYGVKD. CDR3 nucleotide sequence: TGTGCCATCAGTGAGAAGCGGGGGGCCGGCGGGGAGCTGTTTTTT. Translating it yields CAISEKRGAGGELFF.

The CDR3 region has the DNA TGCGCCAGCAGTGAGTCGACGCAGGCAGAGATTCTATTTGTCGCAACTAATGAAAAACTGTTTTTT. It yields the protein CASSESTQAEILFVATNEKLFF. J is TRBJ1-4 and V is TRBV10-1; D is unclear. The CDR3 extends over 22 amino acids. Germline CDR1 is WNHNN and CDR2 is SYGVQD (reference sequence). V was clipped by 0 bases and J by 0 bases, with 26 bases between them.

Many counts were recorded for this clonotype. J is TRBJ1-2 and V is TRBV20-1; possible D gene TRBD1, 6 bases. The germline V gene encodes CDR1 DFQATT and CDR2 SNEGSKA (reference sequence). This CDR3 spans 12 amino acids. Trimming shortened V by 0 bases and J by 5 bases, and 7 bases separated the two germline ends. CDR3 coding DNA: TGCAGTGCTAGAGACAGGGGTTATGGCTACACCTTC. Its translation is CSARDRGYGYTF.

This rearrangement joins TRBV7-9 to TRBJ1-2; D unclear. Germline V gives CDR1 SEHNR, CDR2 FQNEAQ (reference sequence). Trimming stripped 3 bases from V and 5 bases from J, with 10 bases between. The length of the CDR3 is 13 residues. The chain's CDR3 is CASSLYGRYGYTF. The DNA of the CDR3 is TGTGCCAGCAGCTTGTACGGGAGGTATGGCTACACCTTC.

The rearrangement uses TRBV19 and TRBJ2-7, with 7 nucleotides matching TRBD1. Germline CDR1 is LNHDA and CDR2 is SQIVND (reference sequence). This CDR3 comprises 18 residues. Germline trimming cut 5 bases from V and 3 bases from J; bases unmatched to any gene: 19. The CDR3 sequence is CASSPSPLDREYGYEQYF. The CDR3 DNA reads TGTGCCAGTAGTCCTAGCCCCCTCGACAGGGAGTATGGCTACGAGCAGTACTTC.

This clonotype was observed a handful of times. J is TRBJ1-1 and V is TRBV20-1; 7 bases map to TRBD1. Germline V CDR1 and CDR2: DFQATT, SNEGSKA (reference sequence). This CDR3 region has 17 residues. Trimming at V came to 1 base and at J to 0 bases, leaving 11 bases not matched to a gene. The CDR3 region is CSARVFGRGILNTEAFF. The CDR3 coding sequence is TGCAGTGCTAGAGTATTCGGCAGGGGGATCCTGAACACTGAAGCTTTCTTT.

V and J are TRBV9 and TRBJ2-5, with unresolved D. Trimming stripped 0 bases from V and 1 base from J, with 10 bases between. Germline CDR1 reads SGDLS; CDR2 reads YYNGEE. The CDR3 is made up of 15 amino acids. The CDR3 DNA reads TGTGCCAGCAGCGTAGACCCCGGGCCCCAAGAGACCCAGTACTTC. Translation: CASSVDPGPQETQYF.

This clonotype was detected a few times. V and J are TRBV20-1 and TRBJ1-1; tentative D call: TRBD1 (6 bases). V was cut by 5 bases and J by 4 bases, with 14 bases left in between. This CDR3 region has 13 residues. Looked up from germline, CDR1 is DFQATT and CDR2 is SNEGSKA (reference sequence). The CDR3 loop is CSAEGGGVTEAFF. The CDR3 DNA sequence: TGCAGTGCTGAGGGGGGGGGTGTCACTGAAGCTTTCTTT.

The chain uses TRBV12-3 or TRBV12-4 and TRBJ1-1; 8 nucleotides align to TRBD1. CDR3 length equals 15 residues. V gave up 8 bases and J gave up 4 bases; unmatched junction bases: 12. Written as DNA, the CDR3 is TGTGCCAGCGGACAATCGGGACAGGCGACCACTGAAGCTTTCTTT. Amino acids: CASGQSGQATTEAFF.

The chain links TRBV7-8 to TRBJ2-2; 12 nucleotides line up with TRBD1. CDR3 length equals 18 residues. Germline CDR1 and CDR2: SGHVS and FQNEAQ. Trimming took 6 bases from V and 4 from J; bases not matched to a gene: 12. The CDR3 sequence: CASSTPHRDRGPTGELFF. As DNA, the CDR3 is TGTGCCAGCAGTACACCTCACCGGGACAGGGGGCCCACCGGGGAGCTGTTTTTT.

This clonotype showed up many times. The junction shows a germline mismatch at one end, possibly a read error. J is TRBJ1-2 and V is TRBV10-2; a possible D gene is TRBD1 (6 bases). Germline CDR1 is WSHSY and CDR2 is SAAADI. The CDR3 is 13 residues long. The CDR3 protein is CASSESNSDRLNF. CDR3 coding DNA: TGCGCCAGCAGTGAGTCCAACTCTGACAGGCTCAACTTC.

This clonotype was seen ten or more times. The J gene is TRBJ2-5, the V gene TRBV20-1, with a weak D call TRBD2 (5 bases). Trimming shortened V by 3 bases and J by 2 bases, and 7 bases separated the two germline ends. Germline V CDR1 and CDR2: DFQATT, SNEGSKA (reference sequence). This CDR3 spans 12 amino acids. CDR3 sequence reads: CSASGVQETQYF. The DNA of the CDR3 is TGCAGTGCTAGCGGGGTACAAGAGACCCAGTACTTC.